The 10 T cell receptor beta chains below come from one sample, sequenced in a study of T cell repertoires in cytomegalovirus infection (dated by TCRdb to 2018 to 2020). The instrument given in TCRdb is Illumina HiSeq 1500. The raw public data were reprocessed by TCRdb itself: fastp quality trimming at Q25, MiXCR clonotype calling, in-frame beta chains only. When rows share a CDR3 protein, they turn into one entry using the most common DNA and genes. The sample contains 150,000 to 200,000 distinct CDR3 sequences, approximately 30% of them found a single time. Together, the top ten hold 30% to 35% of the sample. The sequenced sample was PBMCs. The receptors come from a human donor in good health (CMV status not recorded). Some clones in this sample may be carry-over from other donors' samples.

The chain links TRBV9 to TRBJ2-2, with 7 bases matching TRBD2. The CDR3 covers 15 residues. CDR1 and CDR2 from the germline V gene are SGDLS and YYNGEE. The junction had 6 bases not matched to a gene; V was cut back by 0 bases and J by 7 bases. The CDR3 nucleotides are TGTGCCAGCAGCGTAGAGGGGTCTAGCGGCGGGGAGCTGTTTTTT. Encoded protein: CASSVEGSSGGELFF.

This clonotype was counted once. V gene TRBV6-6 combines with J gene TRBJ2-3; 11 nucleotides match TRBD2. The CDR3 has 15 residues. Germline CDR1 reads MNHNY; CDR2 reads SVGAGI (reference sequence). V was pared by 5 bases and J by 1 base, with 2 bases of the junction left unmatched. CDR3 sequence (DNA): TGTGCCAGCAGTGCGGGACTAGCGGGCACAGATACGCAGTATTTT. The encoded protein is CASSAGLAGTDTQYF.

This clonotype was counted many times. The CDR3 loop reads CASSPGQGRETQYF. CDR3 nucleotides: TGTGCCAGCAGCCCCGGACAGGGAAGGGAGACCCAGTACTTC. J is TRBJ2-5 and V is TRBV7-3; 8 bases agree with TRBD1. In germline, CDR1 is SGHTA, CDR2 FQGTGA. The CDR3 has 14 residues. Losses at the gene ends were 5 bases for V and 5 bases for J; bases not matched to a gene: 7.

The V call is TRBV5-1, the J call TRBJ2-5; possible D gene TRBD2, 5 bases. V lost 0 bases to trimming and J lost 3 bases, with 12 bases between them. Germline CDR1 is SGHRS and CDR2 is YFSETQ. This CDR3 region has 15 residues. In DNA, the CDR3 is TGCGCCAGCAGCTTGGGTGGGAGAACTGAAGAGACCCAGTACTTC. This codes for CASSLGGRTEETQYF.

The chain uses TRBV11-3 and TRBJ2-1; D gene ambiguous. In germline, CDR1 is SGHNT, CDR2 YENEEA. The CDR3 runs to 13 residues. Trimming stripped 3 bases from V and 10 bases from J, with 13 bases between. Here the CDR3 reads CASSLPRTSEQFF. In DNA form, the CDR3 reads TGTGCCAGCAGCTTGCCCAGGACCAGCGAGCAGTTCTTC.

This clonotype has a handful of counts. J is TRBJ2-2 and V is TRBV6-4, with D unresolved. This CDR3 region has 13 residues. Looked up from germline, CDR1 is MRHNA and CDR2 is SNTAGT. V was shortened by 4 bases and J by 0 bases, with 3 bases between the two germline ends. This chain's CDR3 is CASSVANTGELFF. CDR3 bases: TGTGCCAGCAGTGTGGCGAACACCGGGGAGCTGTTTTTT.

The table lists this clonotype with many counts. This sequence joins TRBV18 and TRBJ2-3; tentative D call: TRBD1 (8 bases). The CDR3 has 15 amino acids. V was shortened by 3 bases and J by 5 bases, with 15 bases between the two germline ends. The germline CDR1 and CDR2 sequences are KGHSH and LQKENI. CDR3 nucleotide sequence: TGTGCCAGCTCACCGATCGGGGGGACAGGAGATACGCAGTATTTT. Translated: CASSPIGGTGDTQYF.

This chain links TRBV6-6 with TRBJ1-1; D unresolved. The germline V and J ends were trimmed by 5 bases and 2 bases, with 12 bases remaining between them. This CDR3 contains 14 residues. The germline gives CDR1 MNHNY, CDR2 SVGAGI (reference sequence). Written as DNA, the CDR3 is TGTGCCAGCAGTCCCCGGCAGACTAACACTGAAGCTTTCTTT. Amino acids: CASSPRQTNTEAFF.

J is TRBJ2-2 and V is TRBV20-1; TRBD2 matches 10 bases. CDR3 length: 14 residues. V was clipped by 6 bases and J by 7 bases; unmatched bases: 8. Germline CDR1 and CDR2: DFQATT and SNEGSKA (reference sequence). This CDR3 is CSAISGGADGELFF. Here the CDR3 DNA reads TGCAGTGCCATAAGCGGGGGGGCCGACGGGGAGCTGTTTTTT.

The chain uses TRBV19 and TRBJ1-1; tentative D call: TRBD1 (5 bases). Germline CDR1 LNHDA, CDR2 SQIVND (reference sequence). The CDR3 has 15 amino acids. V was trimmed by 7 bases and J by 1 base, leaving 16 bases between them. The CDR3 bases are TGTGCCAGTATGGGGCTCCCCGCTAAGAACACTGAAGCTTTCTTT. Its protein is CASMGLPAKNTEAFF.